Below, 19 T cell receptor beta chains from the same sample are listed, as sequenced in a study of T cells in Graves' hyperthyroidism and ophthalmopathy. RNA transcripts yielded amplified TCR beta CDR3 regions. Primed by the HTBI set, a first-round RT-PCR was run on the TCR CDR3. TCRdb used MiXCR to reprocess the multiplex PCR reads, holding one entry per CDR3 protein. The sample shows roughly 700,000 distinct CDR3 sequences, roughly a sixth of them seen only once. Sample: blood. The receptor source for this set is a man aged 45-65 years with Graves' hyperthyroidism.

The chain carries TRBV7-3 and TRBJ2-3; D uncertain. The CDR3 contains 14 residues. V lost 4 bases and J lost 2, with 10 bases in between. Looked up from germline, CDR1 is SGHTA and CDR2 is FQGTGA. CDR3 residues: CASSYQRSTDTQYF. In nucleotides, the CDR3 is TGTGCCAGCAGCTATCAGCGCTCCACAGATACGCAGTATTTT.

This chain uses TRBV29-1 with TRBJ1-5; no firm D call. The germline V gene encodes CDR1 SQVTM and CDR2 ANQGSEA. V lost 3 bases and J lost 1, with 10 bases in between. The CDR3 is made up of 14 amino acids. The CDR3 spells CSVELAGSNQPQHF. The DNA for the CDR3 is TGCAGCGTTGAGTTGGCGGGGAGCAATCAGCCCCAGCATTTT. Drawing the rest from reference TRBV29-1 and TRBJ1-5, the complete variable domain is SAVISQKPSRDICQRGTSLTIQCQVDSQVTMMFWYRQQPGQSLTLIATANQGSEATYESGFVIDKFPISRPNLTFSTLTVSNMSPEDSSIYLCSVELAGSNQPQHFGDGTRLSIL.

This clonotype has ten or more counts. The chain is built from TRBV7-9 and TRBJ1-6; 7 nucleotides line up with TRBD1. Germline trimming cut 3 bases from V and 6 bases from J; bases unmatched to any gene: 2. Looked up from germline, CDR1 is SEHNR and CDR2 is FQNEAQ (reference sequence). The CDR3 spans 14 residues. The CDR3 DNA reads TGTGCCAGCAGCTTTAACAGGGGTAATTCACCCCTCCACTTT. This codes for CASSFNRGNSPLHF.

This clonotype was seen repeatedly, ten times or more. The chain links TRBV28 to TRBJ1-1; 7 bases align to TRBD1. Germline-derived CDR1 and CDR2 are MDHEN and SYDVKM. The CDR3 totals 15 residues. J gave up 5 bases and V 6 bases, and 12 bases lay outside the gene matches. The CDR3 reads CASSPLEGGLTEAFF. In DNA form, the CDR3 reads TGTGCCAGCAGCCCCTTGGAAGGGGGCCTGACTGAAGCTTTCTTT.

This clonotype was seen many times. The rearrangement links TRBV3-1 to TRBJ2-5; D is unresolved. Per the germline V gene, CDR1 is LGHDT and CDR2 is YNNKEL (reference sequence). The length of the CDR3 is 13 residues. The V and J ends lost 1 base and 3 bases respectively, with 6 bases between them. CDR3 sequence (DNA): TGTGCCAGCAGCCAAGTTGACGAAGAGACCCAGTACTTC. Its protein is CASSQVDEETQYF.

At least ten counts were recorded for this clonotype. The chain is built from TRBV7-9 and TRBJ2-7; 7 nucleotides agree with TRBD2. The CDR3 totals 14 residues. The V gene's germline CDR1 is SEHNR and CDR2 FQNEAQ (reference sequence). V gave up 1 base and J gave up 4 bases; unmatched junction bases: 4. As DNA, the CDR3 is TGTGCCAGCAGCTTAGAGGGACTACGTTACGAGCAGTACTTC. Its translation is CASSLEGLRYEQYF.

This clonotype showed up many times. The rearrangement links TRBV10-1 to TRBJ2-7, with 9 bases that match TRBD2. Germline values: CDR1 WNHNN, CDR2 SYGVQD (reference sequence). The trim removed 0 bases at V and 0 bases at J, leaving 6 bases unmatched. CDR3 size: 17 residues. The CDR3 loop is CASSESLGLAFSYEQYF. The DNA of the CDR3 is TGCGCCAGCAGTGAGTCCCTCGGACTAGCGTTCTCCTACGAGCAGTACTTC.

In regard to this clonotype: A much larger clone lies a single base off, so this may be a read error. This chain uses TRBV12-3 or TRBV12-4 with TRBJ1-1, with D unresolved. This CDR3 contains 13 residues. Trimming cost V 1 base and J 4 bases, with 7 bases left between them. The CDR3 DNA is TGTGCCAGCAGTTTAGGAGGGATCACTGAAGCTTTCTTT. This encodes CASSLGGITEAFF.

In this sample, this clonotype turned up a few times. This chain joins TRBV27 and TRBJ2-1, with TRBD2 matching over 11 bases. This CDR3 is 14 amino acids long. Germline-derived CDR1 and CDR2 are MNHEY and SMNVEV (reference sequence). Unmatched junction bases numbered 4, after V lost 3 bases and J lost 9 bases. The DNA for the CDR3 is TGTGCCAGCAGTTTTCTAGCGGGGGGCGCTGAGCAGTTCTTC. Its translation is CASSFLAGGAEQFF.

A few counts support this clonotype. CDR3 in amino acids: CASVGGPQADTQYF. The DNA of the CDR3 is TGTGCCAGTGTAGGGGGGCCCCAGGCAGATACGCAGTATTTT. The chain is built from TRBV28 and TRBJ2-3, with D tentatively TRBD1 or TRBD2 (6 bases each). This CDR3 region has 14 residues. V was pared by 9 bases and J by 4 bases, with 17 bases between. Germline CDR1 MDHEN, CDR2 SYDVKM.

This chain connects TRBV28 to TRBJ2-1; D possibly matches TRBD1 or TRBD2 (7 bases each). The V gene lost 6 bases and the J gene lost 12 bases, with 27 bases spanning the gap. This CDR3 has 16 residues. From germline, CDR1 is MDHEN and CDR2 SYDVKM. In DNA, the CDR3 is TGTGCCAGCAGAGGGGGGGGTAGACAGGGCATCCATGGGCAGTTCTTC. This codes for CASRGGGRQGIHGQFF.

This sequence joins TRBV29-1 and TRBJ2-7; 8 bases line up with TRBD2. CDR1 is SQVTM, CDR2 ANQGSEA, per germline. Trimming cost V 7 bases and J 5 bases; bases outside gene matches: 13. This CDR3 has 14 residues. DNA of the CDR3: TGCAGCGCCCTTCCCTTCGCGGGAGGAGACGAGCAGTACTTC. This translates into CSALPFAGGDEQYF.

The chain recombines TRBV7-3 with TRBJ1-1, with D uncertain. The CDR3 contains 16 residues. Germline V gene lookup returns CDR1 SGHTA and CDR2 FQGTGA. Trimming stripped 2 bases from V and 2 bases from J, with 15 bases between. The CDR3 region is CASSLLFAALNTEAFF. CDR3 nucleotide sequence: TGTGCCAGCAGCTTATTATTCGCAGCCCTCAACACTGAAGCTTTCTTT.

J is TRBJ2-7 and V is TRBV14; D is ambiguous. V lost 2 bases to trimming and J lost 0 bases, with 14 bases between them. The CDR3 runs 16 residues. Germline CDR1 reads SGHDN; CDR2 reads FVKESK. The CDR3 reads CASSQPRGIGSYEQYF. CDR3 DNA: TGTGCCAGCAGCCAACCGCGCGGAATCGGCTCCTACGAGCAGTACTTC. The variable domain in full, with the rest retrieved from reference TRBV14 and TRBJ2-7, is EAGVTQFPSHSVIEKGQTVTLRCDPISGHDNLYWYRRVMGKEIKFLLHFVKESKQDESGMPNNRFLAERTGGTYSTLKVQPAELEDSGVYFCASSQPRGIGSYEQYFGPGTRLTVT.

This clonotype has a count of ten or more. The CDR3 DNA is TGTGCCAGCAGCGCACAGCCGGGACTCAGCACAGATACGCAGTATTTT. It encodes CASSAQPGLSTDTQYF. V gene TRBV9 combines with J gene TRBJ2-3, with TRBD2 as a possible D gene (6 bases). The V end was cut by 3 bases, the J end by 0 bases, with 14 bases between. This CDR3 has 16 amino acids. Germline V gene data show CDR1 as SGDLS and CDR2 as YYNGEE.

The CDR3 DNA is TGCAGCGTTCTAGCGGGAAGGGTCACAGATACGCAGTATTTT. Translation gives CSVLAGRVTDTQYF. This chain uses TRBV29-1 with TRBJ2-3, with 9 bases identical to TRBD2. The CDR3 loop spans 14 amino acids. Trimming removed 5 bases from V and 2 bases from J; junction bases left unmatched: 5. CDR1 SQVTM and CDR2 ANQGSEA come from the germline V gene.

The J gene is TRBJ2-7, the V gene TRBV11-2, with TRBD1 identical over 9 bases. CDR1 and CDR2 (germline): SGHAT, FQNNGV. Germline trimming cut 5 bases from V and 6 bases from J; bases unmatched to any gene: 8. The CDR3 covers 14 residues. The CDR3 region is CASSRDRETFEQYF. The CDR3 DNA is TGTGCCAGCAGCCGGGACAGGGAAACCTTCGAGCAGTACTTC.

This clonotype was counted at least ten times. The chain links TRBV28 to TRBJ2-7; possibly TRBD1 or TRBD2 for D (5 bases each). This CDR3 has 15 amino acids. V lost 2 bases and J lost 3, with 14 bases in between. The germline V gene has CDR1 MDHEN and CDR2 SYDVKM. The CDR3 reads CASSLRRGVHYEQYF. The CDR3 nucleotides read TGTGCCAGCAGTTTAAGACGGGGCGTTCACTACGAGCAGTACTTC.

This clonotype appeared a few times. The V call is TRBV9, the J call TRBJ2-7, with D hard to call. CDR1 is SGDLS and CDR2 is YYNGEE in the germline V gene. CDR3 length equals 16 residues. Trimming shortened V by 4 bases and J by 2 bases, and 19 bases separated the two germline ends. This CDR3 is CASSPSGLSYPYEQYF. CDR3 nucleotides: TGTGCCAGCAGCCCCTCCGGGCTAAGCTACCCCTACGAGCAGTACTTC.